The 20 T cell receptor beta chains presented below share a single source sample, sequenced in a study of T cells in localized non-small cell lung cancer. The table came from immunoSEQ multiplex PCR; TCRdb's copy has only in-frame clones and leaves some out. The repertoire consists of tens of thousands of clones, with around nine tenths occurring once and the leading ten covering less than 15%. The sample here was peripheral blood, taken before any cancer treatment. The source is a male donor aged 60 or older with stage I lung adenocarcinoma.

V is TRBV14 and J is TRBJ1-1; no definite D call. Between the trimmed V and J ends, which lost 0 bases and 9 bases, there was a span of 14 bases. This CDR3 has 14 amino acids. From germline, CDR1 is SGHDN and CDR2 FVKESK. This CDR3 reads CASSQDGYVQKAFF. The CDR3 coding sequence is TGTGCCAGCAGCCAAGATGGTTACGTCCAGAAAGCTTTCTTT.

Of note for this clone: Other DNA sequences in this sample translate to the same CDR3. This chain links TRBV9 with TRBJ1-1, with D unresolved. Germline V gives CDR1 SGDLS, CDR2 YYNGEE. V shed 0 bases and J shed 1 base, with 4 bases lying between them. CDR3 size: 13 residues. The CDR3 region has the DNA TGTGCCAGCAGCGTAGCGGGGAACACTGAAGCTTTCTTT. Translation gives CASSVAGNTEAFF.

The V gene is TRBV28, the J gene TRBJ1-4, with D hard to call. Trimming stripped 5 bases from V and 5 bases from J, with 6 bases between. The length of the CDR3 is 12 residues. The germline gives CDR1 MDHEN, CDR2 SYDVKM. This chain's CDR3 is CASSSGNEKLFF. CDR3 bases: TGTGCCAGCAGTAGTGGGAATGAAAAACTGTTTTTT.

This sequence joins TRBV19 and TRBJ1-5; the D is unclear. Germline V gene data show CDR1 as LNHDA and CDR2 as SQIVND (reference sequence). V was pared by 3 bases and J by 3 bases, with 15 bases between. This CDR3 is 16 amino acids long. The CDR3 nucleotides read TGTGCCAGTAGTATCTCCCTCGGCCCCTACAATCAGCCCCAGCATTTT. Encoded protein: CASSISLGPYNQPQHF.

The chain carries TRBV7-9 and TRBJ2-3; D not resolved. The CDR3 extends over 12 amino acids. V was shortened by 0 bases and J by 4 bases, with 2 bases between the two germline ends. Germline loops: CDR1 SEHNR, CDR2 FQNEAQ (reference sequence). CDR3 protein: CASSLASDTQYF. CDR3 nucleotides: TGTGCCAGCAGCTTAGCATCAGATACGCAGTATTTT. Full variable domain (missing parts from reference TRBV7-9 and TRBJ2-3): DTGVSQNPRHKITKRGQNVTFRCDPISEHNRLYWYRQTLGQGPEFLTYFQNEAQLEKSRLLSDRFSAERPKGSFSTLEIQRTEQGDSAMYLCASSLASDTQYFGPGTRLTVL.

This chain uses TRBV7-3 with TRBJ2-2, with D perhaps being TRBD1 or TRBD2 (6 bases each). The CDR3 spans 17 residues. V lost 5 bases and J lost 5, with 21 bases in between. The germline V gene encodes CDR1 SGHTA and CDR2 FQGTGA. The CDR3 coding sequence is TGTGCCAGCAGCCCCCTAGGGGGGCCCACCGATACCGGGGAGCTGTTTTTT. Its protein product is CASSPLGGPTDTGELFF.

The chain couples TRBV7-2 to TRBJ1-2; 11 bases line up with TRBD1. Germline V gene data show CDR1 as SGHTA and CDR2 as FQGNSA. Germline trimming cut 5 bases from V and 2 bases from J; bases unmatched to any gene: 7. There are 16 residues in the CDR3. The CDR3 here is CASSTRTGGANYGYTF. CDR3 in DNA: TGTGCCAGCAGCACTCGGACAGGGGGCGCGAACTATGGCTACACCTTC. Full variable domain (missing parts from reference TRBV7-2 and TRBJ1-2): GAGVSQSPSNKVTEKGKDVELRCDPISGHTALYWYRQSLGQGLEFLIYFQGNSAPDKSGLPSDRFSAERTGGSVSTLTIQRTQQEDSAVYLCASSTRTGGANYGYTFGSGTRLTVV.

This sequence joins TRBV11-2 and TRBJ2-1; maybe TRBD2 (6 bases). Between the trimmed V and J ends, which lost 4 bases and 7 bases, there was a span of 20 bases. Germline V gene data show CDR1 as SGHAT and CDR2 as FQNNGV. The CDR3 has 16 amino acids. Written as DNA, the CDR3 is TGTGCCAGCAGCTCCCTCCCAAGCGGGCCGGGGAATGAGCAGTTCTTC. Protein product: CASSSLPSGPGNEQFF.

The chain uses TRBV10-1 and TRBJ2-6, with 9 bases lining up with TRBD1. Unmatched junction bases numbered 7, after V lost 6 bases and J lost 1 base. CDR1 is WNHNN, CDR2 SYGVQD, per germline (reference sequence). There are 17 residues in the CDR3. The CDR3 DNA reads TGCGCCAGCAGCCACAGGGGGCGCTTTTCTGGGGCCAACGTCCTGACTTTC. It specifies CASSHRGRFSGANVLTF.

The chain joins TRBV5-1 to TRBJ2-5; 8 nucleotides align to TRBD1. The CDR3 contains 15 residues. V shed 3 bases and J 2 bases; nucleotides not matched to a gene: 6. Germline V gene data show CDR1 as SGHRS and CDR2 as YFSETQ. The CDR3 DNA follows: TGCGCCAGCAGCTCTAACACAGGGGGGCAAGAGACCCAGTACTTC. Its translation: CASSSNTGGQETQYF.

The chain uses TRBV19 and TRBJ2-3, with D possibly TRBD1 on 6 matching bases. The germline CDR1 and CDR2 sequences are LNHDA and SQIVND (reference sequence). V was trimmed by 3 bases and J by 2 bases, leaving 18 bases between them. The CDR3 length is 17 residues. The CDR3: CASSMYRDGRATDTQYF. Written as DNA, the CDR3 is TGTGCCAGTAGTATGTACAGGGATGGAAGGGCCACAGATACGCAGTATTTT.

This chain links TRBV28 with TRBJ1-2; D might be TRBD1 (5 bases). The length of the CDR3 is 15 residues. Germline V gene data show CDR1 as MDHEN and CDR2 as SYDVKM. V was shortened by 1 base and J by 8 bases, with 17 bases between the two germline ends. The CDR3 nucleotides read TGTGCCAGCAGTTTATCTAGGCAGGGAGTCATCGGCTACACCTTC. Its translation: CASSLSRQGVIGYTF.

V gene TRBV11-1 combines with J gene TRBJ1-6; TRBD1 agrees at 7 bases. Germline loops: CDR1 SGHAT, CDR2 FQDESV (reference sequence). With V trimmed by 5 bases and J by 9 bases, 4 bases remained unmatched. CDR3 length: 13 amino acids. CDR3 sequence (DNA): TGTGCCAGCAGCCGACAGGGAGGTTCACCCCTCCACTTT. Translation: CASSRQGGSPLHF.

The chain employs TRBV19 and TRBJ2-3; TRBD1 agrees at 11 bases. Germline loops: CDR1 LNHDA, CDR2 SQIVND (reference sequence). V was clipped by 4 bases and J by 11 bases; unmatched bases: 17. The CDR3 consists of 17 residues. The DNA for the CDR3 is TGTGCCAGTAGTACTCTTTCCCGGACAGGGGGCAAAGACGGGCAGTATTTT. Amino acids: CASSTLSRTGGKDGQYF. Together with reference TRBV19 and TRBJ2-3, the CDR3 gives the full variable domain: DGGITQSPKYLFRKEGQNVTLSCEQNLNHDAMYWYRQDPGQGLRLIYYSQIVNDFQKGDIAEGYSVSREKKESFPLTVTSAQKNPTAFYLCASSTLSRTGGKDGQYFGPGTRLTVL.

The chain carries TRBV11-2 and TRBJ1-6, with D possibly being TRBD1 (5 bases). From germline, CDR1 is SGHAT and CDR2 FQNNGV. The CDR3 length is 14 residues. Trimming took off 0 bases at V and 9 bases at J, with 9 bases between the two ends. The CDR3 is CASSLDPGASPLHF. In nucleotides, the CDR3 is TGTGCCAGCAGCTTAGACCCCGGGGCTTCACCCCTCCACTTT.

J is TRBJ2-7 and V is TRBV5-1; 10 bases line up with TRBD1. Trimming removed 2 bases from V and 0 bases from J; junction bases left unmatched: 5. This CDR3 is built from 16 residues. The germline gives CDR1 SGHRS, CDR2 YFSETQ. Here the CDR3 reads CASSFGQGGSSYEQYF. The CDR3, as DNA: TGCGCCAGCAGCTTCGGACAGGGGGGAAGCTCCTACGAGCAGTACTTC.

In DNA, the CDR3 is TGCGCCAGCAGCCTCGGGACGGTGCCCTACGAGCAGTACTTC. It is translated as CASSLGTVPYEQYF. The chain has TRBV5-1 and TRBJ2-7; possibly TRBD1 or TRBD2 for D (5 bases each). The CDR3 spans 14 residues. CDR1 is SGHRS and CDR2 is YFSETQ in the germline V gene. V gave up 4 bases and J gave up 2 bases, with 13 bases separating them. Full variable domain (rest looked up from reference TRBV5-1 and TRBJ2-7): KAGVTQTPRYLIKTRGQQVTLSCSPISGHRSVSWYQQTPGQGLQFLFEYFSETQRNKGNFPGRFSGRQFSNSRSEMNVSTLELGDSALYLCASSLGTVPYEQYFGPGTRLTVT.

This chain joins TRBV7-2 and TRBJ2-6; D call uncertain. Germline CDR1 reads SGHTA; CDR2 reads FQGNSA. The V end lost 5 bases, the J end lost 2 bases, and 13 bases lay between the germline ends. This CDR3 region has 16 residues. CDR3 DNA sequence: TGTGCCAGCAGCCAACGAACAACCCCTGGGGCCAACGTCCTGACTTTC. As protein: CASSQRTTPGANVLTF. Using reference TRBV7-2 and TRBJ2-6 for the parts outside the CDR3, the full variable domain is GAGVSQSPSNKVTEKGKDVELRCDPISGHTALYWYRQSLGQGLEFLIYFQGNSAPDKSGLPSDRFSAERTGGSVSTLTIQRTQQEDSAVYLCASSQRTTPGANVLTFGAGSRLTVL.

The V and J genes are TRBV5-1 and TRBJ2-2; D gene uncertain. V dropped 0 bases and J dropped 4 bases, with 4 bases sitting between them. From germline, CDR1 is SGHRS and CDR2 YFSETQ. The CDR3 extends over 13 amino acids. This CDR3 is CASSLGGTGELFF. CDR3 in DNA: TGCGCCAGCAGCTTGGGGGGCACCGGGGAGCTGTTTTTT.

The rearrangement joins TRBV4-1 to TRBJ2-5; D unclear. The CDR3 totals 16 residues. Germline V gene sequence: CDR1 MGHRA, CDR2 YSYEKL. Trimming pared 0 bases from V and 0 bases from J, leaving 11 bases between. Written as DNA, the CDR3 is TGCGCCAGCAGCCAAGATTCGGTCGGGTACCAAGAGACCCAGTACTTC. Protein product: CASSQDSVGYQETQYF.